The 21 T cell receptor beta chains below all came from one sample that was sequenced in a study of early T cells in non-severe SARS-CoV-2 infection. TCRdb passed the 5' RACE reads through MiXCR, listing each CDR3 protein once. The sample contains about 84,000 distinct CDR3 sequences, 12% of which appear only once. Sequencing was performed on whole blood. The source of these receptors is an adult who was a healthcare worker with PCR-confirmed SARS-CoV-2 infection or an uninfected control (not recorded which).

This clonotype showed up just a few times. V and J are TRBV5-1 and TRBJ1-1, with D possibly TRBD1 on 6 matching bases. This CDR3 spans 14 amino acids. CDR1 is SGHRS, CDR2 YFSETQ, per germline. V was clipped by 3 bases and J by 3 bases, with 12 bases between them. The CDR3 DNA reads TGCGCCAGCAGCTACAGGGAGGGAGACACTGAAGCTTTCTTT. Encoded protein: CASSYREGDTEAFF.

This clonotype was found many times. The chain employs TRBV7-8 and TRBJ2-2, with 8 bases fitting TRBD2. Germline V gene sequence: CDR1 SGHVS, CDR2 FQNEAQ. The CDR3 covers 16 residues. V shed 1 base and J 5 bases; nucleotides not matched to a gene: 6. The CDR3 region has the DNA TGTGCCAGCAGCTTAGGCGCAGCGGGAGTGACCGGGGAGCTGTTTTTT. Amino acid sequence: CASSLGAAGVTGELFF.

This clonotype appeared a few times. V is TRBV9 and J is TRBJ2-3; TRBD1 might be the D (5 bases). CDR1 and CDR2 (germline): SGDLS, YYNGEE. V lost 0 bases and J lost 6, with 17 bases in between. The CDR3 length is 16 residues. The DNA of the CDR3 is TGTGCCAGCAGCGTAGCGGTTTCTAGGACAACCGATACGCAGTATTTT. Encoded protein: CASSVAVSRTTDTQYF.

This clonotype was observed at least ten times. The CDR3 loop reads CASRRREGGSETQYF. The CDR3 DNA reads as TGTGCCAGCAGACGTCGGGAGGGCGGATCGGAGACCCAGTACTTC. This chain joins TRBV6-2 or TRBV6-3 and TRBJ2-5; 8 nucleotides line up with TRBD2. The ends lost 6 bases at V and 5 bases at J; junction bases unmatched: 11. The germline V gene encodes CDR1 MNHEY and CDR2 SVGEGT. The CDR3 spans 15 residues.

The chain combines TRBV12-3 or TRBV12-4 with TRBJ1-4; D gene unclear. The V and J ends lost 6 bases and 2 bases respectively, with 13 bases between them. This CDR3 is 15 amino acids long. This CDR3 reads CASSPTRATNEKLFF. Written as DNA, the CDR3 is TGTGCCAGCAGCCCAACGCGGGCGACTAATGAAAAACTGTTTTTT.

The chain carries TRBV30 and TRBJ2-3; no clear D gene. The ends were cut back, 8 bases at V and 0 bases at J, with 15 bases in the middle. CDR3 length: 14 residues. Germline loops: CDR1 GTSNPN, CDR2 SVGIG (reference sequence). The CDR3 sequence is CASRSLASTDTQYF. The CDR3, as DNA: TGTGCCAGCCGGTCTCTGGCGAGCACAGATACGCAGTATTTT.

The chain employs TRBV5-8 and TRBJ1-1; D ambiguous. Per germline, CDR1 SGHTS and CDR2 YDEGEE. V was cut by 1 base and J by 0 bases, with 7 bases left in between. The CDR3 loop spans 14 amino acids. The CDR3 spells CASSLWVLNTEAFF. CDR3 DNA: TGTGCCAGCAGCTTGTGGGTCCTGAACACTGAAGCTTTCTTT.

The rearrangement uses TRBV19 and TRBJ2-5; D is unresolved. The germline V gene has CDR1 LNHDA and CDR2 SQIVND (reference sequence). The CDR3 spans 15 residues. V gave up 5 bases and J gave up 1 base, with 14 bases separating them. For the CDR3, the DNA is TGTGCCAGTAGTGGAAGATCGGTGCCCCAAGAGACCCAGTACTTC. Protein product: CASSGRSVPQETQYF.

This clonotype was detected only a few times. The chain joins TRBV12-3 or TRBV12-4 to TRBJ2-4, with D possibly being TRBD1 (5 bases). The CDR3 contains 12 residues. V was shortened by 1 base and J by 7 bases, with 5 bases between the two germline ends. The CDR3 DNA follows: TGTGCCAGCAGTTTAGAGGGGAACATTCAGTACTTC. It translates to CASSLEGNIQYF.

This chain connects TRBV30 to TRBJ2-2; the match to TRBD1 covers 7 bases. The germline V gene has CDR1 GTSNPN and CDR2 SVGIG (reference sequence). V lost 2 bases to trimming and J lost 4 bases; unmatched junction nucleotides: 13. This CDR3 is 17 amino acids long. The CDR3, as DNA: TGTGCCTGGAGTCCAGGAAGGGACAGTAGGATCACCGGGGAGCTGTTTTTT. Protein: CAWSPGRDSRITGELFF.

This clonotype was detected many times. The chain recombines TRBV3-1 with TRBJ2-1; 7 bases are shared with TRBD2. The CDR3 runs to 16 residues. The V gene's germline CDR1 is LGHDT and CDR2 YNNKEL (reference sequence). V dropped 6 bases and J dropped 9; count of bases not matched to a gene: 17. In DNA, the CDR3 is TGTGCCAGCAGGATCTCCTCTAGCGGTTTTCTGGGTGAGCAGTTCTTC. It translates to CASRISSSGFLGEQFF.

In its sample, this clonotype was seen a few times. The chain is built from TRBV5-4 and TRBJ2-1; the match to TRBD2 covers 9 bases. This CDR3 contains 15 residues. V shed 2 bases, J shed 4 bases, and the junction held 4 bases outside the gene matches. Germline V gene data show CDR1 as SGHNT and CDR2 as YYREEE (reference sequence). CDR3 DNA: TGTGCCAGCAGCTTTAGCGGGGGACCATACAATGAGCAGTTCTTC. It specifies CASSFSGGPYNEQFF.

This clonotype was observed many times. V usage is TRBV10-3 and J usage is TRBJ2-7; the D gene could be TRBD1 or TRBD2 (5 bases each). The CDR3 contains 15 residues. Germline CDR1 and CDR2: ENHRY and SYGVKD. V was shortened by 4 bases and J by 4 bases, with 17 bases between the two germline ends. CDR3 amino acids: CAISGPSGPGYEQYF. The DNA for the CDR3 is TGTGCCATCAGTGGTCCCTCGGGACCTGGGTACGAGCAGTACTTC.

At least ten counts were recorded for this clonotype. The V call is TRBV5-4, the J call TRBJ2-2, with 14 bases aligning to TRBD2. Unmatched junction bases numbered 3, after V lost 4 bases and J lost 4 bases. Germline lookup yields CDR1 SGHNT and CDR2 YYREEE (reference sequence). The CDR3 spans 16 residues. In nucleotides, the CDR3 is TGTGCCAGCAGCCGGGGACTAGCGGGAGCCACCGGGGAGCTGTTTTTT. This translates into CASSRGLAGATGELFF.

The chain links TRBV5-1 to TRBJ2-3; D call uncertain. The germline V gene encodes CDR1 SGHRS and CDR2 YFSETQ. Trimming cost V 4 bases and J 2 bases, with 5 bases left between them. CDR3 length: 12 residues. The CDR3 nucleotides read TGCGCCAGCAGCCAACACACAGATACGCAGTATTTT. Residues: CASSQHTDTQYF.

The J gene is TRBJ1-1, the V gene TRBV19, with D possibly TRBD1 on 5 matching bases. Trimming took off 4 bases at V and 1 base at J, with 16 bases between the two ends. The CDR3 spans 16 residues. Germline V gene data show CDR1 as LNHDA and CDR2 as SQIVND (reference sequence). The CDR3 sequence is CASSTPGRVSNTEAFF. CDR3 DNA sequence: TGTGCCAGTAGTACACCGGGACGGGTGTCGAACACTGAAGCTTTCTTT.

This rearrangement joins TRBV20-1 to TRBJ2-1, with D tentatively TRBD1 or TRBD2 (6 bases each). Germline CDR1 and CDR2: DFQATT and SNEGSKA (reference sequence). V lost 1 base, J lost 4 bases, and 23 bases lay in between. The CDR3 loop spans 18 amino acids. In DNA, the CDR3 is TGCAGTGCTAGAGTCTCCTTTCGAGCGGAGGGGGTATACAATGAGCAGTTCTTC. Translation: CSARVSFRAEGVYNEQFF.

This rearrangement joins TRBV11-3 to TRBJ2-3, with D uncertain. Trimming cost V 0 bases and J 0 bases, with 4 bases left between them. From germline, CDR1 is SGHNT and CDR2 YENEEA. This CDR3 has 14 amino acids. DNA of the CDR3: TGTGCCAGCAGCTTAGATCCCAGCACAGATACGCAGTATTTT. Protein product: CASSLDPSTDTQYF. Full variable domain (remainder filled in from reference TRBV11-3 and TRBJ2-3): EAGVVQSPRYKIIEKKQPVAFWCNPISGHNTLYWYLQNLGQGPELLIRYENEEAVDDSQLPKDRFSAERLKGVDSTLKIQPAELGDSAVYLCASSLDPSTDTQYFGPGTRLTVL.

As regards this clonotype: With a much larger clone just one base away, this may be a read error. Here the CDR3 reads CASSKDRGDYVQYF. The DNA for the CDR3 is TGTGCCAGCAGCAAGGACAGGGGGGACTACGTGCAGTACTTC. This rearrangement joins TRBV3-1 to TRBJ2-7; TRBD1 aligns across 10 bases. Looked up from germline, CDR1 is LGHDT and CDR2 is YNNKEL (reference sequence). The CDR3 covers 14 residues.

This clonotype was seen many times. This chain joins TRBV20-1 and TRBJ2-1; 7 bases map to TRBD2. This CDR3 has 14 amino acids. Per germline, CDR1 DFQATT and CDR2 SNEGSKA (reference sequence). V was pared by 3 bases and J by 2 bases, with 4 bases of the junction left unmatched. In DNA form, the CDR3 reads TGCAGTGCTAGGGGTGGGACTACCTACAATGAGCAGTTCTTC. This encodes CSARGGTTYNEQFF.

The rearrangement uses TRBV12-3 or TRBV12-4 and TRBJ2-5; TRBD2 agrees at 7 bases. Trimming at V came to 1 base and at J to 3 bases, leaving 2 bases not matched to a gene. The CDR3 sequence is 14 residues long. CDR3 amino acids: CASSLGLAEETQYF. CDR3 coding DNA: TGTGCCAGCAGTTTAGGGCTAGCGGAAGAGACCCAGTACTTC.